This T cell receptor (beta chain) was captured in a study of blood T cell repertoires in COVID-19. Turning to the study itself: The origin of the acute and convalescent COVID-19 samples was the United States, Italy and Spain. The analysed material was cDNA or gDNA that came from T cells, B-cell-depleted T cells, or PBMCs.

Germline V lookup: CDR1 SGHKS, CDR2 YYEKEE (reference sequence). This CDR3 has 14 residues. Trimming left V 6 bases short and J 3 bases short, with 16 bases between. Original data processing: Amplification with reference gene primers provided the estimates of nucleated cell counts. Data came from immunoSEQ multiplex PCR; TCRdb stores just in-frame clones and leaves some out. Clone size and the V and J calls come from that table; the DNA yielded D and trimming. Of more than 200,000 clones listed, about nine tenths are singletons. The chain links TRBV5-5 to TRBJ2-7; D ambiguous. Specimen: peripheral blood. The receptor comes from a man aged 70 or older with acute or convalescent COVID-19. The CDR3 sequence: CASTRGVGNYEQYF. CDR3 nucleotides: TGTGCCAGCACCCGAGGAGTAGGCAACTACGAGCAGTACTTC.